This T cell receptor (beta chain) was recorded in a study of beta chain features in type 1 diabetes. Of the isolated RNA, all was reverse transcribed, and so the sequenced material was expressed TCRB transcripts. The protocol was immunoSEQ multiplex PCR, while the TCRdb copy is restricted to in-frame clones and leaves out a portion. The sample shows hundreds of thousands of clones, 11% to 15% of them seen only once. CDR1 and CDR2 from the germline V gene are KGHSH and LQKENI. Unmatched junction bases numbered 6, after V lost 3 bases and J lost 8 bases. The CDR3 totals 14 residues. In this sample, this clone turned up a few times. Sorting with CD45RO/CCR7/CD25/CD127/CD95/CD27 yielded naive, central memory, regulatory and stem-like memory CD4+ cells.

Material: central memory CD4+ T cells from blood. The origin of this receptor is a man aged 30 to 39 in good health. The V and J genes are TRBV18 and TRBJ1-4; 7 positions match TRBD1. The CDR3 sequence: CASSPEGAPEKLFF. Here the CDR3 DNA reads TGTGCCAGCTCACCGGAGGGGGCGCCAGAAAAACTGTTTTTT.